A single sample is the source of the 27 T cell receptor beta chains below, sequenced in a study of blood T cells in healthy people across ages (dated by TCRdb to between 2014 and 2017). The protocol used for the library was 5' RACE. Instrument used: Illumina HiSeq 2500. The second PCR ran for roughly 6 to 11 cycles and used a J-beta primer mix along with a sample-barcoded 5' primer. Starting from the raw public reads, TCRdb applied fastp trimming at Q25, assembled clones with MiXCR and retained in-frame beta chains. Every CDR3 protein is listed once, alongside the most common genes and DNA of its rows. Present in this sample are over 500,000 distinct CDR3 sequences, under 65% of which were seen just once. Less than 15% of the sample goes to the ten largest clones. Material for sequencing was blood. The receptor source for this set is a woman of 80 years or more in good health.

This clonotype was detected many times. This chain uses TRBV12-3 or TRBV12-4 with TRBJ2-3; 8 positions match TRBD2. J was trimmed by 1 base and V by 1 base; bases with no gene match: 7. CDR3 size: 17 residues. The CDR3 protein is CASSLDPAGGGTDTQYF. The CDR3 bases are TGTGCCAGCAGTTTAGACCCGGCGGGAGGTGGCACAGATACGCAGTATTTT.

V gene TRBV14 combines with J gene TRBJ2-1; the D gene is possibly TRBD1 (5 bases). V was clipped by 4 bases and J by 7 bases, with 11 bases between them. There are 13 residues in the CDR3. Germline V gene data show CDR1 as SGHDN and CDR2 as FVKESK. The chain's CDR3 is CASSRQGSNEQFF. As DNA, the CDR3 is TGTGCCAGCAGCCGGCAGGGTAGTAATGAGCAGTTCTTC.

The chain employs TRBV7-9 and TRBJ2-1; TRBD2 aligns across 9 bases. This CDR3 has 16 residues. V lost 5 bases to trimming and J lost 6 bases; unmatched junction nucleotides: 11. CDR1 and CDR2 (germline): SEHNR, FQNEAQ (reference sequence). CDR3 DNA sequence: TGTGCCAGCAGCCGCAGGACTAGCGAGGCTCCCAATGAGCAGTTCTTC. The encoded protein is CASSRRTSEAPNEQFF.

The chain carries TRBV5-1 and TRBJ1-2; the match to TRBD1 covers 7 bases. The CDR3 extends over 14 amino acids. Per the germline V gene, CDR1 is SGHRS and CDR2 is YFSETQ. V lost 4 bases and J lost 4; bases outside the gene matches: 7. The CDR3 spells CASSQGDLTYGYTF. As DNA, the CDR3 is TGCGCCAGCAGCCAGGGGGACTTAACCTATGGCTACACCTTC.

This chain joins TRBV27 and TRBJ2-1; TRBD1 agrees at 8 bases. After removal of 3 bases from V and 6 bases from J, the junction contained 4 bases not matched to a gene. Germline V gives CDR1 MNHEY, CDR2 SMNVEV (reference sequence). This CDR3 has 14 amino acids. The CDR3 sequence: CASSFQGAGNEQFF. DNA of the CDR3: TGTGCCAGCAGTTTCCAGGGGGCTGGCAATGAGCAGTTCTTC.

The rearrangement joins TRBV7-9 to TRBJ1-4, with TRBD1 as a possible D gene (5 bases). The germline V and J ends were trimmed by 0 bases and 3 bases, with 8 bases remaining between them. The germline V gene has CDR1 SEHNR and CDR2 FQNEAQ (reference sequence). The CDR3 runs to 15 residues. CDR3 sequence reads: CASSLALGANEKLFF. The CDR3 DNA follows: TGTGCCAGCAGCTTAGCGCTGGGGGCTAATGAAAAACTGTTTTTT.

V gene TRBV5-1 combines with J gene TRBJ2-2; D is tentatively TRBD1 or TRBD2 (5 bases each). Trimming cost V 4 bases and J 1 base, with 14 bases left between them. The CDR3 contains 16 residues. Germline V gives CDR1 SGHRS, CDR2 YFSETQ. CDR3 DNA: TGCGCCAGCAGCGGACCCGGGACGGGGAACACCGGGGAGCTGTTTTTT. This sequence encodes CASSGPGTGNTGELFF.

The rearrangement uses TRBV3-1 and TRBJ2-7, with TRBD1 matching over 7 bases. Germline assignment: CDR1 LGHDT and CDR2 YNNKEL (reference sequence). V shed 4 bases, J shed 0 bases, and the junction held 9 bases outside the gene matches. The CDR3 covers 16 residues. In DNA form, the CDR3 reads TGTGCCAGCAGCCCTATACGACAGGGATACTCCTACGAGCAGTACTTC. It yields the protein CASSPIRQGYSYEQYF.

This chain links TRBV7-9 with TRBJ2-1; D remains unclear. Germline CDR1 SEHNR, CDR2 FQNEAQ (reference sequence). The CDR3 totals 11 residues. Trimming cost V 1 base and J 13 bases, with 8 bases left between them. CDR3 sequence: CASSLGEIQFF. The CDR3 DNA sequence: TGTGCCAGCAGCTTAGGCGAGATCCAGTTCTTC.

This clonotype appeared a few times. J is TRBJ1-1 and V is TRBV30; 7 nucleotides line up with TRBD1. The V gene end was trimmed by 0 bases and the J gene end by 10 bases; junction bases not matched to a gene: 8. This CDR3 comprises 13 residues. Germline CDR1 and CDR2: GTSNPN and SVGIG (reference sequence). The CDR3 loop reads CAWSVTGRFGAFF. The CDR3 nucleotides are TGTGCCTGGAGTGTGACAGGGAGGTTTGGAGCTTTCTTT.

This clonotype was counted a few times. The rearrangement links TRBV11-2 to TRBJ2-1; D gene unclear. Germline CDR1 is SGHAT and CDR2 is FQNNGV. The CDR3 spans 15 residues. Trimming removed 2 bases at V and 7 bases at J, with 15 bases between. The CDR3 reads CASSLIKGSRNEQFF. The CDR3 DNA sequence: TGTGCCAGCAGCTTAATTAAGGGCTCGAGGAATGAGCAGTTCTTC.

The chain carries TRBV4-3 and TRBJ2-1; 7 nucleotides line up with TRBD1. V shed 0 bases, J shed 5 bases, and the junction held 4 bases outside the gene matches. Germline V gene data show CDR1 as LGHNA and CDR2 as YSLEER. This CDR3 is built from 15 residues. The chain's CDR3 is CASSQDRDSHNEQFF. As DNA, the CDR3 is TGCGCCAGCAGCCAAGATAGGGACAGCCACAATGAGCAGTTCTTC.

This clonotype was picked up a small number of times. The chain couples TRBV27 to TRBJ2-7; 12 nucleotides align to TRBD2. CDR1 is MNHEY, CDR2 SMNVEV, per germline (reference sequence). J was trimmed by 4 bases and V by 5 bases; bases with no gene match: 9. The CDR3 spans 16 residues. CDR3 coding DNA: TGTGCCAGCAGTCCTAGCGGGAGGGCCTTTATATACGAGCAGTACTTC. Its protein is CASSPSGRAFIYEQYF.

CDR3 bases: TGCAGTGCTAGCGGGACAGGGTCCTCTCGCGATACGCAGTATTTT. Translating it yields CSASGTGSSRDTQYF. The J gene is TRBJ2-3, the V gene TRBV20-1; 9 nucleotides line up with TRBD1. This CDR3 region has 15 residues. Germline CDR1 is DFQATT and CDR2 is SNEGSKA (reference sequence). V gave up 3 bases and J gave up 6 bases; unmatched junction bases: 10.

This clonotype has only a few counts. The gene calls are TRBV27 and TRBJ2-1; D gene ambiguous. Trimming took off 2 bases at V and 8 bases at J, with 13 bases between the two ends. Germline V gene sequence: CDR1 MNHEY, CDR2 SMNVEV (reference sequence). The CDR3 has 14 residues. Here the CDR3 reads CASSLSPAGDEQFF. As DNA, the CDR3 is TGTGCCAGCAGTTTAAGTCCGGCTGGGGATGAGCAGTTCTTC.

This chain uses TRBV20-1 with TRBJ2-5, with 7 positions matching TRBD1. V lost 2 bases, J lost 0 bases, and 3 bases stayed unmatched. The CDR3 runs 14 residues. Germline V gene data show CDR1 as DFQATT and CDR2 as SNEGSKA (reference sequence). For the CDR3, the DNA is TGCAGTGCTAGACTTGACAGGGACCAAGAGACCCAGTACTTC. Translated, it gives CSARLDRDQETQYF.

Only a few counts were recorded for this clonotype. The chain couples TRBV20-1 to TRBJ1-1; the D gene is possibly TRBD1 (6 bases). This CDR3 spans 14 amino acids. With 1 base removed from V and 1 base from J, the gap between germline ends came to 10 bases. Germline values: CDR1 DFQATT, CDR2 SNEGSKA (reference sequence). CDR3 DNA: TGCAGTGCTAGAGGGGACAACACGAACACTGAAGCTTTCTTT. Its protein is CSARGDNTNTEAFF.

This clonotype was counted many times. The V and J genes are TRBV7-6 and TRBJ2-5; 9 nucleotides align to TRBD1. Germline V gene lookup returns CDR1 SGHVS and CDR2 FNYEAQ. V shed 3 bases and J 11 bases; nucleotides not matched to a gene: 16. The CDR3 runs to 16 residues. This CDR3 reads CASSLWFRGTGMEQYF. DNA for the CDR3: TGTGCCAGCAGCTTGTGGTTTCGTGGGACAGGGATGGAGCAGTACTTC.

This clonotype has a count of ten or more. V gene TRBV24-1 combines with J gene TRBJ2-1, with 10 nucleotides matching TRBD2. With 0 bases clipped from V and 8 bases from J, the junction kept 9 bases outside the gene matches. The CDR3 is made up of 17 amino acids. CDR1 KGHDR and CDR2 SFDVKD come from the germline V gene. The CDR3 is CATSDLRLAGVGDEQFF. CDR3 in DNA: TGTGCCACCAGTGATTTGCGGCTAGCGGGAGTAGGGGATGAGCAGTTCTTC.

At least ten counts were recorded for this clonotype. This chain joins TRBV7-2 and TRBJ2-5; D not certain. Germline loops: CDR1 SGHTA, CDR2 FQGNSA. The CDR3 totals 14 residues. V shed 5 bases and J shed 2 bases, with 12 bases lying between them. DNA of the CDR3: TGTGCCAGCAGCACGGAACAGATACAAGAGACCCAGTACTTC. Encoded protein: CASSTEQIQETQYF.

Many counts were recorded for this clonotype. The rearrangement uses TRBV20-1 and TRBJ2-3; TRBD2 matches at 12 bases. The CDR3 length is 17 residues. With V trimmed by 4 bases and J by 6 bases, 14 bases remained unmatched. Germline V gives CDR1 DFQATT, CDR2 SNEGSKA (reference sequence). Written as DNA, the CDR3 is TGCAGTGCTATATCCACCCGGACTAGCGGGATTAGGGATACGCAGTATTTT. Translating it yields CSAISTRTSGIRDTQYF.

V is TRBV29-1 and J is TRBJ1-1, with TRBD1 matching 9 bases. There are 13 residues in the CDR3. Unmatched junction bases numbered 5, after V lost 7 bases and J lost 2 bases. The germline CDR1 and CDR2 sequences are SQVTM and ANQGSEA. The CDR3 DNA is TGCAGCGCCAAGACAGGGGGTAACACTGAAGCTTTCTTT. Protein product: CSAKTGGNTEAFF.

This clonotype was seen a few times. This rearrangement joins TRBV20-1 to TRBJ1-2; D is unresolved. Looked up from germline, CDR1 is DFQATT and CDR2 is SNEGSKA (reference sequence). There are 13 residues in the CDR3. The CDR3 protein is CSFVPTSNYGYTF. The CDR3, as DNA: TGCAGCTTTGTACCTACTTCTAACTATGGCTACACCTTC.

Here the CDR3 DNA reads TGTGCCAGCAGCCGCCTAGAAAATGAGCAGTTCTTC. This gives the protein CASSRLENEQFF. This chain connects TRBV7-7 to TRBJ2-1; D remains ambiguous. CDR3 length: 12 amino acids. CDR1 SSHAT and CDR2 FNYEAQ come from the germline V gene (reference sequence). The germline V and J ends were trimmed by 5 bases and 7 bases, with 9 bases remaining between them.

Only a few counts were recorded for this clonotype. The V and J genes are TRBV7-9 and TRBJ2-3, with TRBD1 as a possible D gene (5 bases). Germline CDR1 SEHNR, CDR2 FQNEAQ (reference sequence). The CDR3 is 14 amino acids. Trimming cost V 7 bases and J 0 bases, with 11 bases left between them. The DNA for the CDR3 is TGTGCCAGCACCTTGGGGCGGAGCACAGATACGCAGTATTTT. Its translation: CASTLGRSTDTQYF.

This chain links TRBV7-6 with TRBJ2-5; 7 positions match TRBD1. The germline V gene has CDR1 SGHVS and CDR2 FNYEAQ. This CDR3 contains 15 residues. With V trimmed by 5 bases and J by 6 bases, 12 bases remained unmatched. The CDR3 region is CASSPQQGTRKTQYF. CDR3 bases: TGTGCCAGCAGCCCCCAACAGGGGACGCGGAAGACCCAGTACTTC.

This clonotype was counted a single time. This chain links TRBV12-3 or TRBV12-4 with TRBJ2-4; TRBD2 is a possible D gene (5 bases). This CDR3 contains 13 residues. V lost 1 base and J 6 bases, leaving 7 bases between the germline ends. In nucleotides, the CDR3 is TGTGCCAGCAGTTTAGAACGGGGAAACATTCAGTACTTC. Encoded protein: CASSLERGNIQYF.